The clone carrying this T cell receptor beta chain was observed a few times. The antigen remains undetermined. A junction end diverges from the germline sequence, so it may reflect a read error. As to treatment: roughly 11-day PBMC culture with coronavirus spike peptide pools or control peptides (ViraFEST assay). CD4+ T lymphocytes from the unexposed donor were collected before the COVID-19 pandemic (2011-2018). This entry is derived from a study of vaccination and CD4 T cells after COVID-19. The CDR3 contains 15 residues. The study sequenced cultured CD4+ T cell DNA using the Oncomine TCR Beta short-read assay. TCRdb re-called the PCR reads with MiXCR, one entry per CDR3 protein. The sample lists more than 2,000 distinct CDR3 sequences; under 25% were seen once.

Sequences were obtained from CD4+ T cells from blood, cultured in vitro. The chain couples TRBV12-3 or TRBV12-4 to TRBJ2-3; 11 bases fit TRBD2. This receptor was obtained from a human donor in good health. The chain's CDR3 is CASSIAGGPKDTQYF. The CDR3 nucleotides read TGTGCCAGCAGTATAGCGGGGGGGCCTAAGGATACGCAGTATTTT.